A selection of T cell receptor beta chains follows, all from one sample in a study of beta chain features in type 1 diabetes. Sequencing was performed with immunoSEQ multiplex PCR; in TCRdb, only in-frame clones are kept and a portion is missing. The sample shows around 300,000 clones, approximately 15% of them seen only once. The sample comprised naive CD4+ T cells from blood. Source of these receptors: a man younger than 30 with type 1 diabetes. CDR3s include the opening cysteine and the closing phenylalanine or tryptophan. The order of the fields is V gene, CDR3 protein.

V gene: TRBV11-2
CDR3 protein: CASSPYSTSATQYF

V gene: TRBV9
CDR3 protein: CASTRYSDRDTYGYTF

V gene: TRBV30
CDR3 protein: CAWSVNSGSWMDTQYF

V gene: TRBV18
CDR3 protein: CASSRTDSGANVLTF

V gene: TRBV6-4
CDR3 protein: CASSTGGSIYEQYF

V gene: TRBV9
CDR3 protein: CASSGKQGGYGYTF

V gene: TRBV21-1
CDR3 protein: CASSVSGGPNTGELFF

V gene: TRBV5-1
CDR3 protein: CASSLEDRADTEAFF

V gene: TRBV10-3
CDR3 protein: CAISGRLAGVEQYF

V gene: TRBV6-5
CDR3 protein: CASRTGSSYNSPLHF

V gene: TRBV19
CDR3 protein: CASSFGGRGYTF

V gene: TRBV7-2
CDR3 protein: CASSVQVNYGYTF

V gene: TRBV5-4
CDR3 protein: CASSWGGAQYF

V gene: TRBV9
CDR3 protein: CASSVDRGLNQPQHF

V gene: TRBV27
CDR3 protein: CASSPDRDRGGEQYF

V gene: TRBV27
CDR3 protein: CASSFVDRSTDTQYF

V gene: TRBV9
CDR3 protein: CASSVAGDRGYNEQFF

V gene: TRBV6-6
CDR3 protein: CASSPDRGRNYGYTF

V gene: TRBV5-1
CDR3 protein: CASSRDSGEGFAFF

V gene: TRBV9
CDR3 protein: CASSPGDRKNIQYF

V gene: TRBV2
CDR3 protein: CASSLAGQGARNEQFF

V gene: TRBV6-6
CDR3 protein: CASTERGFSYEQYF

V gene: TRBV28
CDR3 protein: CASSVTDALDTIYF

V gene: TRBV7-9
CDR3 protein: CAGGQSRETQYF

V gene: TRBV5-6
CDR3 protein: CASSWSYGSYEQYF

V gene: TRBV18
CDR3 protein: CASSPPGDGNEKLFF

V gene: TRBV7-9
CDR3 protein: CASSPQTVENTEAFF

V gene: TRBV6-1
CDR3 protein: CASVVGQGTYNEQFF

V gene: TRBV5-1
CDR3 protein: CASSLEGGSNQPQHF

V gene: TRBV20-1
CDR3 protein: CSARYLDTQYF

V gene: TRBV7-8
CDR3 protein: CASSGQETQYF

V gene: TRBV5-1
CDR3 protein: CASSPDRLNTEAFF

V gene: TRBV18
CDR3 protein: CASSPQVGFSSYNEQFF

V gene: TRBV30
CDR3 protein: CAWSLAPEAFF

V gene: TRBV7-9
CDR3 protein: CASSSTSLARDTQYF

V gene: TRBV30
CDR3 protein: CAWSVTGDNQPQHF

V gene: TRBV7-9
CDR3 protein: CASSFGMPGANVLTF

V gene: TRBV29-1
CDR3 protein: CSAVWTGGDEKLFF

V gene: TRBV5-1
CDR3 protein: CASSLEGRADTQYF

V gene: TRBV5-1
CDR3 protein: CASSAGQGSSYEQYF

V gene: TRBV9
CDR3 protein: CASTQTGSYGYTF

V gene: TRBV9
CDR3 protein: CASSARTANYGYTF

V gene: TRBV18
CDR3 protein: CASSPIMTSGALVGQYF

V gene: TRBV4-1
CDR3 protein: CASSQDDRVGNEQFF

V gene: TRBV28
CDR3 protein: CASSPTSGRFTDTQYF

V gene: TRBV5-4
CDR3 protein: CASSLGLGAVDTEAFF

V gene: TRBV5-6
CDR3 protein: CASSLLSYEQYF

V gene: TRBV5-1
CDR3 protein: CASSLGGQGAPSGYGYTF

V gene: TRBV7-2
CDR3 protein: CASSYSGGGDTQYF